These T cell receptor beta chains were read from a single sample in a study of cytomegalovirus exposure and HLA in healthy donors. The protocol was immunoSEQ multiplex PCR, while the TCRdb copy is restricted to in-frame clones and leaves out a portion. The sample consists of under 95,000 clones, approximately 93% of them appearing once. Sequencing was carried out using PBMCs. These receptors all stem from a woman between 18 and 29 years old in good health and CMV-seronegative. Both conserved end residues are part of each CDR3. A D gene is named only where the DNA matches it firmly.

d_call j_call v_call cdr3_aa cdr3_nt
TRBD1 TRBJ1-1 TRBV18 CASSSTGGGYAFF TGTGCCAGCTCATCAACAGGGGGCGGATACGCTTTCTTT
NA TRBJ1-1 TRBV7-2 CASSLYGGPNTEAFF TGTGCCAGCAGCTTATACGGGGGACCGAACACTGAAGCTTTCTTT
NA TRBJ2-7 TRBV20-1 CSVGGPYEQYF TGCAGTGTGGGGGGGCCCTACGAGCAGTACTTC
NA TRBJ2-7 TRBV7-2 CASSPREGLAYEQYF TGTGCCAGCAGCCCACGGGAAGGGCTGGCTTACGAGCAGTACTTC
TRBD2 TRBJ2-7 TRBV4-1 CASSQDLASGTYEQYF TGCGCCAGCAGCCAAGATTTAGCTAGCGGGACCTACGAGCAGTACTTC
NA TRBJ2-7 TRBV5-5 CASSLVAESYYEQYF TGTGCCAGCAGCTTGGTGGCGGAGAGCTACTACGAGCAGTACTTC
NA TRBJ2-5 TRBV29-1 CSVERGSVTQYF TGCAGCGTTGAACGTGGTAGCGTGACCCAGTACTTC
TRBD2 TRBJ2-7 TRBV7-2 CASSWTSGGGSEQYF TGTGCCAGCAGCTGGACTAGCGGGGGAGGGAGCGAGCAGTACTTC
NA TRBJ2-1 TRBV1 CTSSRRLVYNEQFF TGCACCAGCAGCAGGAGACTAGTTTACAATGAGCAGTTCTTC
NA TRBJ1-4 TRBV19 CASSSRTDFNEKLFF TGTGCCAGTAGTTCCCGGACAGACTTTAATGAAAAACTGTTTTTT
NA TRBJ2-5 TRBV1 CTSSRGLFVETQYF TGCACCAGCAGCCGCGGGCTTTTTGTTGAGACCCAGTACTTC
NA TRBJ2-2 TRBV5-4 CASRQNTNTGELFF TGTGCCAGCAGACAGAATACGAACACCGGGGAGCTGTTTTTT
NA TRBJ1-4 TRBV27 CASSLSGAGITNEKLFF TGTGCCAGCAGTTTATCGGGGGCAGGGATTACTAATGAAAAACTGTTTTTT
TRBD2 TRBJ2-1 TRBV25-1 CASSAAGVHNEQFF TGTGCCAGCAGTGCCGCGGGGGTGCACAATGAGCAGTTCTTC
NA TRBJ2-3 TRBV12-5 CASGSNTANTGEDTQYF TGTGCTAGTGGTTCAAACACGGCCAACACGGGGGAGGATACGCAGTATTTT
NA TRBJ1-1 TRBV6-6 CASSYSKGYTEAFF TGTGCCAGCAGTTACTCTAAGGGGTACACTGAAGCTTTCTTT
TRBD1 TRBJ2-7 TRBV7-9 CASSGLGTAGYEQYF TGTGCCAGCAGCGGATTAGGGACAGCCGGGTACGAGCAGTACTTC
NA TRBJ1-6 TRBV11-2 CASSTTGFLSPLHF TGTGCCAGCAGCACGACAGGTTTTCTTTCACCCCTCCACTTT